Listed here are 5 T cell receptor beta chains from one sample, sequenced in a study of cytomegalovirus exposure and HLA in healthy donors. The repertoire was sequenced with immunoSEQ multiplex PCR; TCRdb's copy has only in-frame clones and lacks some. The sample includes 120,000 or so clones, approximately 91% of them seen just once. The material sequenced was PBMCs. Receptor source: a woman between 18 and 29 years old in good health and CMV-seronegative.

The rearrangement uses TRBV5-4 and TRBJ2-7, with D possibly TRBD1 on 5 matching bases. CDR3 length: 12 amino acids. Trimming removed 4 bases from V and 4 bases from J, with 9 bases in between. The germline V gene encodes CDR1 SGHNT and CDR2 YYREEE (reference sequence). In DNA, the CDR3 is TGTGCCAGCAGCCAAGACAGTTACGAGCAGTACTTC. This sequence encodes CASSQDSYEQYF.

The chain carries TRBV11-3 and TRBJ2-3; TRBD2 might be the D (5 bases). V was trimmed by 5 bases and J by 2 bases, leaving 14 bases between them. Germline V gives CDR1 SGHNT, CDR2 YENEEA. This CDR3 has 15 residues. CDR3 sequence (DNA): TGTGCCAGCAGCGATCCTAGCTTTTACACAGATACGCAGTATTTT. This translates into CASSDPSFYTDTQYF.

This chain uses TRBV7-3 with TRBJ2-3; 8 bases map to TRBD1. From germline, CDR1 is SGHTA and CDR2 FQGTGA. V shed 4 bases and J 5 bases; nucleotides not matched to a gene: 5. The CDR3 totals 14 residues. The CDR3 DNA reads as TGTGCCAGCAGCTCCAGGACAGGGAAAGATACGCAGTATTTT. Translating it yields CASSSRTGKDTQYF.

This clone appeared once. The chain joins TRBV7-2 to TRBJ2-5; the D gene is possibly TRBD1 (5 bases). The CDR3 contains 15 residues. Germline lookup yields CDR1 SGHTA and CDR2 FQGNSA. V was pared by 5 bases and J by 2 bases, with 15 bases between. The CDR3, as DNA: TGTGCCAGCAGCGCCCGTGTAGGGGATCAAGAGACCCAGTACTTC. Translated, it gives CASSARVGDQETQYF.

The V and J genes are TRBV4-2 and TRBJ2-7, with D possibly being TRBD1 (6 bases). From germline, CDR1 is LGHNA and CDR2 YNFKEQ. Trimming took off 0 bases at V and 4 bases at J, with 13 bases between the two ends. CDR3 length: 15 amino acids. CDR3 DNA sequence: TGTGCCAGCAGCCAAGATGGCAGGCAGGGGTACGAGCAGTACTTC. Translating gives CASSQDGRQGYEQYF.